By share, the clone carrying this TCR beta chain counts as medium-sized. Its cognate antigen is unknown. The J segment lost 5 bases and the V segment lost 5 bases, leaving 3 bases of the junction unmatched. Per germline, CDR1 SGHAT and CDR2 FQNNGV. The length of the CDR3 is 13 residues. The data stem from a study of radiation and T cells in renal cell carcinoma. About the research overall: Nephrectomy followed 15 Gy stereotactic body radiation by 4 weeks. Whole-study results and caveats: Top tumor clonotypes rose in blood 2 weeks post-radiation, then contracted.

The method was immunoSEQ multiplex PCR; TCRdb's version includes in-frame clones alone and lacks a portion of them. This table holds 100,000 to 150,000 clones, approximately 78% found once. Time point in this sample: blood 2 weeks post-SBRT. As to treatment: 15 Gy SBRT to primary tumor, nephrectomy 4 weeks later. This renal cell carcinoma was of the clear cell type. The genes are TRBV11-2 and TRBJ1-2; 9 bases are a match to TRBD1. The sequence was obtained from a woman aged 60 to 75 with renal cell carcinoma. The sequencing here drew on blood, taken from a patient whose treatment included radiotherapy and nephrectomy. The CDR3 here is CASSMGQGYGYTF. The CDR3 bases are TGTGCCAGCAGCATGGGACAGGGATATGGCTACACCTTC. The entire variable domain, with the rest obtained from reference TRBV11-2 and TRBJ1-2, is as follows: EAGVAQSPRYKIIEKRQSVAFWCNPISGHATLYWYQQILGQGPKLLIQFQNNGVVDDSQLPKDRFSAERLKGVDSTLKIQPAKLEDSAVYLCASSMGQGYGYTFGSGTRLTVV.